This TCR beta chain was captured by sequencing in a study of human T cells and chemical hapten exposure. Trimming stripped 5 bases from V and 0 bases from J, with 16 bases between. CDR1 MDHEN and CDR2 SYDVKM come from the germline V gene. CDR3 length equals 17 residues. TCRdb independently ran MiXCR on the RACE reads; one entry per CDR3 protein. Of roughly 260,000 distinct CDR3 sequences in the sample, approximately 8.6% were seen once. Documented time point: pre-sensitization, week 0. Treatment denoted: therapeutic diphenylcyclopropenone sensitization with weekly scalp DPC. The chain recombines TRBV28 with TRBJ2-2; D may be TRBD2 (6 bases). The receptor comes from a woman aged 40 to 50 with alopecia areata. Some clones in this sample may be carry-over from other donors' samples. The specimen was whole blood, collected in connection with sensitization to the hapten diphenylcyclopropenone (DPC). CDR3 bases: TGTGCCAGCAGTCCCGCCGGCGGAGGGTCGAACACCGGGGAGCTGTTTTTT. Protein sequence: CASSPAGGGSNTGELFF. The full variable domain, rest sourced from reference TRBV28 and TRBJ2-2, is DVKVTQSSRYLVKRTGEKVFLECVQDMDHENMFWYRQDPGLGLRLIYFSYDVKMKEKGDIPEGYSVSREKKERFSLILESASTNQTSMYLCASSPAGGGSNTGELFFGEGSRLTVL.